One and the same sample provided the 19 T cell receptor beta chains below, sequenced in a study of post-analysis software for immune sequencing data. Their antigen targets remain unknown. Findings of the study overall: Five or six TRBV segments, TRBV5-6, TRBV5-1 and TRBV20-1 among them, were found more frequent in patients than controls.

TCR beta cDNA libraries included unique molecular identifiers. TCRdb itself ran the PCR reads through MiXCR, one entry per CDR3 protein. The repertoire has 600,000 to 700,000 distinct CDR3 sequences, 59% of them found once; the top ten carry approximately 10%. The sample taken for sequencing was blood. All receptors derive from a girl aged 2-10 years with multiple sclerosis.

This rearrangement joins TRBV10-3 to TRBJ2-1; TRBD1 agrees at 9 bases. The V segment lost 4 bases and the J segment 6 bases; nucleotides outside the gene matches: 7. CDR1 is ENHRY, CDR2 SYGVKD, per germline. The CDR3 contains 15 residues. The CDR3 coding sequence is TGTGCCATCAGTGCCGGGACAGGGCCCCTCAATGAGCAGTTCTTC. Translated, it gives CAISAGTGPLNEQFF.

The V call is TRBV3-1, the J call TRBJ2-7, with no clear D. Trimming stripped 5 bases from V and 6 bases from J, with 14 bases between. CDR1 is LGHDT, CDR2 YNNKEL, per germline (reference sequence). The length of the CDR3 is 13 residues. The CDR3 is CASSDDGLPEQYF. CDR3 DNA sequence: TGTGCCAGCAGCGACGACGGTCTTCCCGAGCAGTACTTC.

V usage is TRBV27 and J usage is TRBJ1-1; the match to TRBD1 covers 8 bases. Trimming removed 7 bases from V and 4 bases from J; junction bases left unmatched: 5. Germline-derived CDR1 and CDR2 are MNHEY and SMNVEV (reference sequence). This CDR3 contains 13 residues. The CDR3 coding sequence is TGTGCCAGCAACAGGGGGGTAGGCACTGAAGCTTTCTTT. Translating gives CASNRGVGTEAFF.

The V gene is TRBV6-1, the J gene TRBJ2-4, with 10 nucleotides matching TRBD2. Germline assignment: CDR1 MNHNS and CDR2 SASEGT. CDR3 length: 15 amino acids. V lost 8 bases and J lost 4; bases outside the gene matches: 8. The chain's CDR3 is CASVFRTSGKNIQYF. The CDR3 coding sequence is TGTGCCAGCGTATTCCGGACTAGCGGAAAAAACATTCAGTACTTC.

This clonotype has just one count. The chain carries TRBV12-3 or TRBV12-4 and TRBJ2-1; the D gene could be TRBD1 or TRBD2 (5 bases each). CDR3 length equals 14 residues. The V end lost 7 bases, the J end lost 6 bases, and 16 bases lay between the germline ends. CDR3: CASIFGARGNEQFF. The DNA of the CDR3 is TGTGCCAGCATTTTTGGAGCGAGGGGCAATGAGCAGTTCTTC.

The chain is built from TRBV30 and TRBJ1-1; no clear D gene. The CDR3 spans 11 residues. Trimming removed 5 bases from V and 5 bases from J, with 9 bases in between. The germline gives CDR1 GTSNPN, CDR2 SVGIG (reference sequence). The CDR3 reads CAWDFGTEAFF. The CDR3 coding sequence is TGTGCCTGGGACTTTGGAACTGAAGCTTTCTTT.

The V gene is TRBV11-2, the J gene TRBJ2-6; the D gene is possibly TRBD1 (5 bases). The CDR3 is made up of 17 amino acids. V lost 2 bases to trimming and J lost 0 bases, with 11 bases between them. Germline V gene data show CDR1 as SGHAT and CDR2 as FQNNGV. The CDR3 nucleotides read TGTGCCAGCAGCTTAATAACAGGCAACTCTGGGGCCAACGTCCTGACTTTC. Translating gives CASSLITGNSGANVLTF.

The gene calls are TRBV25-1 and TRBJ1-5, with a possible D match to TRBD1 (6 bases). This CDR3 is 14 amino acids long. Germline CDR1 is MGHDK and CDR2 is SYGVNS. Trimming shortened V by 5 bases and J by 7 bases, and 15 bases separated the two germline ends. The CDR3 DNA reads TGTGCCAGCAGTTGGGCAGGGGCTTACCAGCCCCAGCATTTT. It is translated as CASSWAGAYQPQHF.

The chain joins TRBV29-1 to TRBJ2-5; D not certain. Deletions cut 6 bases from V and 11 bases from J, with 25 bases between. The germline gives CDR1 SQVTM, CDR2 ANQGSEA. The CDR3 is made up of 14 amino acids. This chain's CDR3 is CSVDSVYPHNEQYF. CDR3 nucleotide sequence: TGCAGCGTCGATTCCGTGTATCCTCACAATGAGCAGTACTTC.

This chain's CDR3 is CASSQASDTQYF. CDR3 in DNA: TGTGCCAGCAGCCAGGCCTCAGATACGCAGTATTTT. This chain links TRBV4-2 with TRBJ2-3, with D unresolved. The germline CDR1 and CDR2 sequences are LGHNA and YNFKEQ. With 3 bases removed from V and 4 bases from J, the gap between germline ends came to 5 bases. This CDR3 has 12 amino acids.

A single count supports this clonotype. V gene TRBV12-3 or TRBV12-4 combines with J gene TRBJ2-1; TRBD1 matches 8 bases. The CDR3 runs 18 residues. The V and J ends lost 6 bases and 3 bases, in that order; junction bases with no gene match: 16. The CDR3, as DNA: TGTGCCAGCAGCGACCCCCCAACCGGGACAGGATTCTACAATGAGCAGTTCTTC. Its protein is CASSDPPTGTGFYNEQFF.

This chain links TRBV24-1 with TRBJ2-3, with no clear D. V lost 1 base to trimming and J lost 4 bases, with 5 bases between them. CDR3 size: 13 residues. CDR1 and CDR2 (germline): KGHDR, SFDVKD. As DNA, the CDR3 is TGTGCCACCAGTGATTTAAGCCCAGATACGCAGTATTTT. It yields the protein CATSDLSPDTQYF.

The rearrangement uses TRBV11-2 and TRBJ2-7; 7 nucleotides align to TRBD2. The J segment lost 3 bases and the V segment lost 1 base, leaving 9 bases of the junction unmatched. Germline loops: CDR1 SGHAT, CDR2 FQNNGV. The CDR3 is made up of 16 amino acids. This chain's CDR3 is CASSLVGREPLYEQYF. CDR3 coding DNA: TGTGCCAGCAGCTTAGTGGGGCGGGAGCCTCTCTACGAGCAGTACTTC. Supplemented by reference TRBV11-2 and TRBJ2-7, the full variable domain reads EAGVAQSPRYKIIEKRQSVAFWCNPISGHATLYWYQQILGQGPKLLIQFQNNGVVDDSQLPKDRFSAERLKGVDSTLKIQPAKLEDSAVYLCASSLVGREPLYEQYFGPGTRLTVT.

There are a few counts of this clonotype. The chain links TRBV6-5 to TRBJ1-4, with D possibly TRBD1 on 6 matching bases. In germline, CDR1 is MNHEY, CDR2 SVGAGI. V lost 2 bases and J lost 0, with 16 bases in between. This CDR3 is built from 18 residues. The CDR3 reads CASSYEQGSPATNEKLFF. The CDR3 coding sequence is TGTGCCAGCAGTTACGAACAGGGAAGCCCTGCAACTAATGAAAAACTGTTTTTT.

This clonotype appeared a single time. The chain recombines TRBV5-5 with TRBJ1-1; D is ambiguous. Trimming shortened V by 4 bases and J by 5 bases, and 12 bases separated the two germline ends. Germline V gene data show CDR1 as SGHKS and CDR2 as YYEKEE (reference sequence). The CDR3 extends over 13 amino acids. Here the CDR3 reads CASSRPGSTEAFF. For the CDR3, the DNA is TGTGCCAGCAGCAGGCCGGGAAGTACTGAAGCTTTCTTT.

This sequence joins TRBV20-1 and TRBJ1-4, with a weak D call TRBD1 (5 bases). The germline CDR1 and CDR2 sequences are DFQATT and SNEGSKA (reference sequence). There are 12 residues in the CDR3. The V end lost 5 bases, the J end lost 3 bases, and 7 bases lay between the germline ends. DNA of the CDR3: TGCAGTGCTGGGACGGCTAATGAAAAACTGTTTTTT. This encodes CSAGTANEKLFF.

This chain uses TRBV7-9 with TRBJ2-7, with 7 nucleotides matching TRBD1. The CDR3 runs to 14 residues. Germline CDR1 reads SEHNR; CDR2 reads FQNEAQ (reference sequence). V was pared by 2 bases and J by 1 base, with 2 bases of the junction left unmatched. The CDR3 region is CASSLWGQSYEQYF. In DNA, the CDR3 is TGTGCCAGCAGCTTATGGGGACAGTCCTACGAGCAGTACTTC.

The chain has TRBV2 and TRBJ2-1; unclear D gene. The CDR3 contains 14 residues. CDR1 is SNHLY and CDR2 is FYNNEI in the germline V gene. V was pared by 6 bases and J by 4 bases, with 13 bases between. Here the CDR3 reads CASRGRVSYNEQFF. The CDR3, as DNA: TGTGCCAGCAGGGGAAGGGTTTCATACAATGAGCAGTTCTTC. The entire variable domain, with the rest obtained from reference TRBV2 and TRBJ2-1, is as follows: EPEVTQTPSHQVTQMGQEVILRCVPISNHLYFYWYRQILGQKVEFLVSFYNNEISEKSEIFDDQFSVERPDGSNFTLKIRSTKLEDSAMYFCASRGRVSYNEQFFGPGTRLTVL.

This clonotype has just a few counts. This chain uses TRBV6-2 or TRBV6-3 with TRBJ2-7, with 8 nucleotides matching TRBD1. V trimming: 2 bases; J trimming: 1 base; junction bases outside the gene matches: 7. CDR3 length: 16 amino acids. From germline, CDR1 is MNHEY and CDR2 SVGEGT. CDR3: CASSYPGQGASYEQYF. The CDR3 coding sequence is TGTGCCAGCAGTTACCCCGGGCAGGGGGCATCCTACGAGCAGTACTTC.